The 14 T cell receptor beta chains below were found in one sample sequenced in a study of T cells in localized non-small cell lung cancer. Libraries were prepared by immunoSEQ multiplex PCR; TCRdb keeps only in-frame clonotypes and omits some of them. Counted here are about 59,000 clones, 90% to 95% occurring once; the ten biggest clones make up around 20%. Here the sequenced sample was peripheral blood, taken before any cancer treatment. The receptors shown here come from a man aged 35 to 70 with stage I lung adenocarcinoma.

The J gene is TRBJ2-2, the V gene TRBV7-2; 8 bases match TRBD2. Per the germline V gene, CDR1 is SGHTA and CDR2 is FQGNSA. The V and J ends lost 4 bases and 6 bases, in that order; junction bases with no gene match: 7. The CDR3 is 15 residues long. The CDR3 DNA is TGTGCCAGCAGCTGGAGCGGGGGCCAACCCGGGGAGCTGTTTTTT. Amino acids: CASSWSGGQPGELFF.

The chain has TRBV2 and TRBJ2-5; TRBD1 agrees at 8 bases. V shed 6 bases, J shed 3 bases, and the junction held 3 bases outside the gene matches. Germline lookup yields CDR1 SNHLY and CDR2 FYNNEI. The CDR3 runs to 13 residues. The CDR3 sequence: CASSVDREETQYF. The CDR3 DNA reads as TGTGCCAGCAGCGTGGACAGGGAAGAGACCCAGTACTTC.

The chain employs TRBV6-6 and TRBJ2-5; 12 bases map to TRBD2. CDR3 length equals 13 residues. From germline, CDR1 is MNHNY and CDR2 SVGAGI (reference sequence). V was clipped by 9 bases and J by 3 bases; unmatched bases: 2. The CDR3 nucleotides read TGTGCCAGTAGACTAGCGGGAGAAGAGACCCAGTACTTC. Translated: CASRLAGEETQYF.

There are a few counts of this clone. The chain is built from TRBV12-2 and TRBJ2-7; the tabulated D call, TRBD2, remains unverified against the DNA. TRBV12-2 is a listed pseudogene. The CDR3 consists of 13 residues. The CDR3 bases are TGTGCAAGTCGCTTAGTCTTCCTCTACGAGCAGTACTTC. Translating gives CASRLVFLYEQYF.

The rearrangement links TRBV5-6 to TRBJ2-1; 8 positions match TRBD1. The CDR3 totals 14 residues. The ends lost 0 bases at V and 9 bases at J; junction bases unmatched: 5. The germline CDR1 and CDR2 sequences are SGHDT and YYEEEE. The CDR3 reads CASSLAAGQVEQFF. CDR3 sequence (DNA): TGTGCCAGCAGCTTGGCCGCGGGACAGGTTGAGCAGTTCTTC. The full variable domain, with the rest looked up from reference TRBV5-6 and TRBJ2-1, is DAGVTQSPTHLIKTRGQQVTLRCSPKSGHDTVSWYQQALGQGPQFIFQYYEEEERQRGNFPDRFSGHQFPNYSSELNVNALLLGDSALYLCASSLAAGQVEQFFGPGTRLTVL.

The chain recombines TRBV4-2 with TRBJ2-3, with D possibly being TRBD2 (6 bases). CDR1 LGHNA and CDR2 YNFKEQ come from the germline V gene. The V end was cut by 0 bases, the J end by 4 bases, with 14 bases between. The CDR3 is made up of 16 amino acids. CDR3 sequence reads: CASSQDPGDPADTQYF. CDR3 coding DNA: TGTGCCAGCAGCCAAGATCCGGGGGACCCGGCAGATACGCAGTATTTT.

The chain combines TRBV4-2 with TRBJ2-5; 10 bases line up with TRBD1. The CDR3 contains 15 residues. The germline V gene has CDR1 LGHNA and CDR2 YNFKEQ. The junction had 4 bases not matched to a gene; V was cut back by 0 bases and J by 6 bases. CDR3 bases: TGTGCCAGCAGCCAAGAAGGGACAGGGGCGAAGACCCAGTACTTC. It codes for CASSQEGTGAKTQYF.

The chain uses TRBV28 and TRBJ1-5; 7 bases map to TRBD1. The V gene's germline CDR1 is MDHEN and CDR2 SYDVKM. There are 15 residues in the CDR3. V trimming: 6 bases; J trimming: 0 bases; junction bases outside the gene matches: 5. CDR3: CASRGQYLSNQPQHF. As DNA, the CDR3 is TGTGCCAGCAGGGGACAGTACCTTAGCAATCAGCCCCAGCATTTT.

The chain carries TRBV29-1 and TRBJ2-7, with TRBD2 identical over 8 bases. After removal of 4 bases from V and 2 bases from J, the junction contained 4 bases not matched to a gene. Germline CDR1 SQVTM, CDR2 ANQGSEA. This CDR3 has 13 residues. CDR3 in DNA: TGCAGCGTTGCGGGAGGGAGGCCCTACGAGCAGTACTTC. This gives the protein CSVAGGRPYEQYF.

The V and J genes are TRBV7-3 and TRBJ2-1; 8 positions agree with TRBD2. CDR1 and CDR2 from the germline V gene are SGHTA and FQGTGA. This CDR3 has 16 amino acids. Trimming took 5 bases from V and 3 from J; bases not matched to a gene: 9. The CDR3 bases are TGTGCCAGCAGCCTCCTAGCGGGTCAGAGCTACAATGAGCAGTTCTTC. Amino acids: CASSLLAGQSYNEQFF.

The V gene is TRBV5-5, the J gene TRBJ1-5; 10 bases match TRBD1. This CDR3 is 14 amino acids long. V shed 3 bases, J shed 6 bases, and the junction held 3 bases outside the gene matches. CDR1 SGHKS and CDR2 YYEKEE come from the germline V gene (reference sequence). CDR3: CASSSDRGSQPQHF. Here the CDR3 DNA reads TGTGCCAGCAGCTCGGACAGGGGGAGTCAGCCCCAGCATTTT.

This clone was recorded only once. This sequence joins TRBV7-2 and TRBJ1-1, with D unresolved. V gave up 2 bases and J gave up 1 base, with 17 bases separating them. The CDR3 runs to 17 residues. Looked up from germline, CDR1 is SGHTA and CDR2 is FQGNSA. The CDR3 DNA reads as TGTGCCAGCAGCTTACCCCGGACGTCCTCATGGAACACTGAAGCTTTCTTT. Its protein product is CASSLPRTSSWNTEAFF. Based on the CDR3 plus reference TRBV7-2 and TRBJ1-1, the full variable domain is GAGVSQSPSNKVTEKGKDVELRCDPISGHTALYWYRQSLGQGLEFLIYFQGNSAPDKSGLPSDRFSAERTGGSVSTLTIQRTQQEDSAVYLCASSLPRTSSWNTEAFFGQGTRLTVV.

This sequence joins TRBV27 and TRBJ1-5; a possible D gene is TRBD1 (5 bases). V was cut by 3 bases and J by 6 bases, with 12 bases left in between. Germline values: CDR1 MNHEY, CDR2 SMNVEV (reference sequence). The CDR3 length is 14 residues. CDR3 DNA sequence: TGTGCCAGCAGTTTGACAGCGGCCGGTCAGCCCCAGCATTTT. Translated, it gives CASSLTAAGQPQHF.

The V and J genes are TRBV5-1 and TRBJ2-1, with 8 bases aligning to TRBD1. Germline V gene data show CDR1 as SGHRS and CDR2 as YFSETQ. Unmatched junction bases numbered 8, after V lost 5 bases and J lost 7 bases. The CDR3 loop spans 14 amino acids. CDR3 DNA: TGCGCCAGCAGTACGGTGACAGGGGTAAATGAGCAGTTCTTC. Translation: CASSTVTGVNEQFF.